This record concerns one T cell receptor (beta chain) sequence. The V gene's germline CDR1 is MDHEN and CDR2 SYDVKM. V was shortened by 10 bases and J by 5 bases, with 11 bases between the two germline ends. This CDR3 has 11 amino acids. This specimen belongs to a study of glioma-infiltrating T cells after dendritic cell vaccination. TCRdb's copy holds only in-frame clones and misses some; the assay was immunoSEQ multiplex PCR. This table has roughly 83,000 clones, 85% to 90% appearing once. The chain combines TRBV28 with TRBJ1-2, with no clear D. The sequences come from blood, collected before dendritic cell vaccination. The origin of this receptor is a human donor with glioblastoma. CDR3 in DNA: TGTGCCATCTACCACGCGTATGGCTACACCTTC. Residues: CAIYHAYGYTF.